The rows below give T cell receptor beta chains drawn from one sample of a study of Graves' ophthalmopathy and Graves' hyperthyroidism. Via MiXCR, TCRdb re-called the multiplex PCR reads, giving one row per CDR3 protein. The data show 650,000 to 800,000 distinct CDR3 sequences, about two fifths seen once. Sequenced sample: peripheral blood. The receptor set was obtained from an adult man with Graves' ophthalmopathy. CDR3s include the opening cysteine and the closing phenylalanine or tryptophan. D genes are given only for firm matches. A clone size is listed for some rows: how often the clone was seen (once, few, many), or a class if it is expanded.

j_gene,d_gene,v_gene,len,abundance,CDR3nt,CDR3aa
TRBJ2-7,NA,TRBV7-2,14,many,TGTGCCAGCAGCTTGCCGGGACCGGCGGCGGAGCAGTACTTC,CASSLPGPAAEQYF
TRBJ2-5,TRBD1,TRBV24-1,15,many,TGTGCCACCAGTGATTTGAGGGGGCACCAAGAGACCCAGTACTTC,CATSDLRGHQETQYF
TRBJ1-2,NA,TRBV7-9,14,many,TGTGCCAGCAGCTTAGTAGGGGAGAACTATGGCTACACCTTC,CASSLVGENYGYTF
TRBJ1-6,NA,TRBV5-1,15,NA,TGCGCCAGCAGCGTAGTGGCAGGAAATAATTCACCCCTCCACTTT,CASSVVAGNNSPLHF
TRBJ1-4,TRBD1,TRBV19,15,few,TGTGCCAGTAGTGCAACAGGGGGTCGCTATGAAAAACTGTTTTTT,CASSATGGRYEKLFF
TRBJ2-5,TRBD2,TRBV7-7,14,many,TGTGCTAGCAGCGCTAGCGGGGTCCAAGAGACCCAGTACTTC,CASSASGVQETQYF
TRBJ1-1,NA,TRBV7-9,14,NA,TGTGCCAGCAGCTGCCTGGCTTGGGACACTGAAGCTTTCTTT,CASSCLAWDTEAFF
TRBJ1-2,TRBD1,TRBV29-1,13,NA,TGCAGCGTTACGGACAGGGGGCACGATGGCTACACCTTC,CSVTDRGHDGYTF
TRBJ2-5,NA,TRBV7-6,13,NA,TGTGCCAGCAGCCCCCCCGGGCCCGAGACCCAGTACTTC,CASSPPGPETQYF
TRBJ2-1,TRBD2,TRBV24-1,15,once,TGTGCCACCAGTGACCGACTAGCGGGAGGGAATGAGCAGTTCTTC,CATSDRLAGGNEQFF
TRBJ1-1,TRBD1,TRBV12-3/TRBV12-4,15,NA,TGTGCCAGCAGTTACGGGACAGCAATAAACACTGAAGCTTTCTTT,CASSYGTAINTEAFF
TRBJ2-1,TRBD2,TRBV7-2,15,many,TGTGCCAGCAGCACGCGGGGGGGCTCCTACAATGAGCAGTTCTTC,CASSTRGGSYNEQFF
TRBJ1-1,NA,TRBV7-8,15,few,TGTGCCAGCAGCCACGGACGGGAGATGAACACTGAAGCTTTCTTT,CASSHGREMNTEAFF
TRBJ1-1,NA,TRBV20-1,12,many,TGCAGTGCTAGAGACGAACTTGGAGAAGCTTTCTTT,CSARDELGEAFF
TRBJ2-2,TRBD1,TRBV7-9,16,many,TGTGCCAGCAGCTTGGATCCGGGACAGGGGGCCGGGGAGCTGTTTTTT,CASSLDPGQGAGELFF
TRBJ2-5,TRBD1,TRBV7-8,14,many,TGTGCCAGCAGCTTAACAGGGGGCCGAGAGACCCAGTACTTC,CASSLTGGRETQYF
TRBJ1-1,NA,TRBV7-8,13,many,TGTGCCAGCACTCGGACAGCGAACACTGAAGCTTTCTTT,CASTRTANTEAFF
TRBJ2-7,TRBD2,TRBV10-3,15,NA,TGTGCCATCACCTCTAGCGGGGGTCCCACCTACGAGCAGTACTTC,CAITSSGGPTYEQYF
TRBJ2-5,TRBD1,TRBV9,18,NA,TGTGCCAGCAGCGCACCCCCGGGGACAGGGGTCGGAGAAGAGACCCAGTACTTC,CASSAPPGTGVGEETQYF
TRBJ1-6,NA,TRBV9,15,many,TGTGCCAGCAGCGGGGGAGGTACCGCACATTCACCCCTCCACTTT,CASSGGGTAHSPLHF
TRBJ1-2,NA,TRBV10-3,14,NA,TGTGCCAGCAGCGCCCGGGGGCTCTCCTATGGCTACACCTTC,CASSARGLSYGYTF
TRBJ2-6,NA,TRBV25-1,17,NA,TGTGCCAGCAGTCCGGGGGGCGTCCACTCTGGGGCCAACGTCCTGACTTTC,CASSPGGVHSGANVLTF
TRBJ2-5,TRBD1,TRBV29-1,13,many,TGCAGCGTTGACGCGGACAGGTTAGAGACCCAGTACTTC,CSVDADRLETQYF
TRBJ1-1,NA,TRBV29-1,18,NA,TGCAGCGTTGATTCGTCAGGGGCGCGGGGCAAGGCGAACACTGAAGCTTTCTTT,CSVDSSGARGKANTEAFF
TRBJ1-5,NA,TRBV9,13,NA,TGTGCCAGCAGTTACCCAACCAATCAGCCCCAGCATTTT,CASSYPTNQPQHF
TRBJ2-7,TRBD1,TRBV19,15,NA,TGCGCCAGCAGCTCCGGACAGGGTTTTTTAGACGAGCAGTACTTC,CASSSGQGFLDEQYF
TRBJ1-5,NA,TRBV24-1,13,many,TGTGCCACCGGACTAGGGGGGGATCAGCCCCAGCATTTT,CATGLGGDQPQHF
TRBJ1-5,NA,TRBV10-1,14,many,TGCGCCAGCAGTGAGTTGGACACCAATCAGCCCCAGCATTTT,CASSELDTNQPQHF
TRBJ1-2,TRBD1,TRBV19,14,many,TGTGCCAGTACTCTGGACAGGGTGGGCTATGGCTACACCTTC,CASTLDRVGYGYTF
TRBJ2-7,NA,TRBV7-6,13,many,TGTGCCAGCAGCTTAGAGGTGGGGGGCGAGCAGTACTTC,CASSLEVGGEQYF
TRBJ2-7,NA,TRBV27,15,NA,TGTGCCAGCAGTTTCGCGACTGCGAGCTCCTACGAGCAGTACTTC,CASSFATASSYEQYF
TRBJ1-1,NA,TRBV7-8,16,many,TGTGCCAGCAGCTTAAAGCCACTGACAGGGAACACTGAAGCTTTCTTT,CASSLKPLTGNTEAFF
TRBJ1-2,TRBD1,TRBV10-2,16,many,TGCGCCAGCAGTGAGCCCCGGGACAGGGGAAACTATGGCTACACCTTC,CASSEPRDRGNYGYTF
TRBJ1-3,NA,TRBV19,15,many,TGTGCCAGTACCACCTTGAGTCGCTCTGGAAACACCATATATTTT,CASTTLSRSGNTIYF
TRBJ1-2,NA,TRBV19,12,many,TGTGCCAGTAAGAGGAGCGGCTATGGCTACACCTTC,CASKRSGYGYTF
TRBJ1-2,TRBD1,TRBV25-1,11,many,TGTGCCAGCAGGGGGGACAGCGGCTACACCTTC,CASRGDSGYTF
TRBJ2-3,NA,TRBV10-3,12,NA,TGTGCCAGCAGGGCAGGGCCAGATACGCAGTATTTT,CASRAGPDTQYF
TRBJ1-2,NA,TRBV7-8,12,many,TGTGCCAGCAGCTTGGGGTACATTGATCACACCTTC,CASSLGYIDHTF
TRBJ2-7,NA,TRBV6-5,14,few,TGTGCCAGCAGTTACGGGGGACCCTCCTACGAGCAGTACTTC,CASSYGGPSYEQYF
TRBJ2-2,NA,TRBV7-7,16,many,TGTGCCAGCAGCTCCCTGACAAGAGGTGGGACCGGGGAGCTGTTTTTT,CASSSLTRGGTGELFF
TRBJ2-7,NA,TRBV7-9,16,many,TGTGCCAGCAGCCGTGGGGGCGAACAGGTTCTCTACGAGCAGTACTTC,CASSRGGEQVLYEQYF
TRBJ1-6,TRBD1,TRBV12-3/TRBV12-4,15,few,TGTGCCAGCAGTTATTTGGGGGACAGAAATTCACCCCTCCACTTT,CASSYLGDRNSPLHF
TRBJ1-1,NA,TRBV6-6,15,once,TGTGCCAGCAGTTACTCGGCCACACCGAGCACTGAAGCTTTCTTT,CASSYSATPSTEAFF
TRBJ1-5,NA,TRBV2,16,NA,TGTGCCAGCAGTTCCCCGGGGGTCGATAGCAATCAGCCCCAGCATTTT,CASSSPGVDSNQPQHF
TRBJ2-6,NA,TRBV19,16,many,TGTGCCAGTGGACCCCTCGGACAAGCTGGGGCCAACGTCCTGACTTTC,CASGPLGQAGANVLTF
TRBJ1-1,TRBD1,TRBV7-2,16,NA,TGTGCCAGCAGCTTGGGGCCCCCAGGGGGCAATTCTCAAGCTTTCTTT,CASSLGPPGGNSQAFF
TRBJ1-1,NA,TRBV29-1,14,NA,TGCAGCGTGGCCCGGGACAATCGGGGCACTGAAGCTTTCTTT,CSVARDNRGTEAFF